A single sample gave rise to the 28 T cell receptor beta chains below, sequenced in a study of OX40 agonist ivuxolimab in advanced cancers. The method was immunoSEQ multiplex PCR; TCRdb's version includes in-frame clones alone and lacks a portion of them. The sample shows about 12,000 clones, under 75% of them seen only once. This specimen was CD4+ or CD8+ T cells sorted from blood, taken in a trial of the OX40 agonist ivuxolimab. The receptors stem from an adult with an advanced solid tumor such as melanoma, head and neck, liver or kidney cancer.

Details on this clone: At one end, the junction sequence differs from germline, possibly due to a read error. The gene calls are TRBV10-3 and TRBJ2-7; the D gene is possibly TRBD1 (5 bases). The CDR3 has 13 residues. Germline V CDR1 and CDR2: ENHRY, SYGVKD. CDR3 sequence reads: CATSSTATYEQYF. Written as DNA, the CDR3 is TGTGCCACCAGTTCGACAGCGACCTACGAGCAGTACTTC.

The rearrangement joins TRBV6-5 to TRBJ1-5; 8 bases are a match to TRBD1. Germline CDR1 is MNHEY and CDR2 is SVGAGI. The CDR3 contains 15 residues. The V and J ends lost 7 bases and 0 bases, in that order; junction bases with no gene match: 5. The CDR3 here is CASTGGTYSNQPQHF. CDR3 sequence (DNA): TGTGCCAGCACAGGGGGCACCTATAGCAATCAGCCCCAGCATTTT.

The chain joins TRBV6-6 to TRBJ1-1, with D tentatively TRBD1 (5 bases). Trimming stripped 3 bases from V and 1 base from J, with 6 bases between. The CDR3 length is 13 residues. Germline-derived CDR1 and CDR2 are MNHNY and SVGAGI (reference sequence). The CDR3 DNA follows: TGTGCCAGCAGTTATGGGACGAACACTGAAGCTTTCTTT. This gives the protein CASSYGTNTEAFF.

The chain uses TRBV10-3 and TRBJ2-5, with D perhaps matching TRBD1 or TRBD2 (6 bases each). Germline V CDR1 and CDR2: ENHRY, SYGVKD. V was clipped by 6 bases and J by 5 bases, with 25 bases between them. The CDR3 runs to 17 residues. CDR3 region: CAIRDPNREVDGETQYF. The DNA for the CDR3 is TGTGCCATCAGGGACCCTAACAGGGAGGTGGACGGCGAGACCCAGTACTTC.

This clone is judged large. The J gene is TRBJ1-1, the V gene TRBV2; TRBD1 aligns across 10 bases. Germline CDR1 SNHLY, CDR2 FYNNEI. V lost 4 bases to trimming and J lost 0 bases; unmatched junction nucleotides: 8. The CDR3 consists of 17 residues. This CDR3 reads CASSGGQGKTMNTEAFF. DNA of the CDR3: TGTGCCAGCAGTGGGGGACAGGGGAAAACAATGAACACTGAAGCTTTCTTT.

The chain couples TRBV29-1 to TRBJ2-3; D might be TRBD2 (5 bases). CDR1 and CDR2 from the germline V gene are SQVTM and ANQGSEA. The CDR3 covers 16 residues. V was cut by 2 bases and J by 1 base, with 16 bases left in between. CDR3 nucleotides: TGCAGCGTTGAATCATGGACCGAGGAGGGCACAGATACGCAGTATTTT. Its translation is CSVESWTEEGTDTQYF.

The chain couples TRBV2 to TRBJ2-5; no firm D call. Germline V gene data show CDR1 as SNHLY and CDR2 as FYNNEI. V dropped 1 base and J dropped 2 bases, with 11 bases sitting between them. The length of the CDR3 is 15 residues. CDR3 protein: CASSEGPQPQETQYF. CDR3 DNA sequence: TGTGCCAGCAGTGAAGGGCCACAGCCACAAGAGACCCAGTACTTC. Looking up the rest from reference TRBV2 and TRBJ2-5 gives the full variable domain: EPEVTQTPSHQVTQMGQEVILRCVPISNHLYFYWYRQILGQKVEFLVSFYNNEISEKSEIFDDQFSVERPDGSNFTLKIRSTKLEDSAMYFCASSEGPQPQETQYFGPGTRLLVL.

This CDR3 is CASSILPGINYGYTF. For the CDR3, the DNA is TGTGCCAGTAGTATCCTACCCGGGATTAACTATGGCTACACCTTC. V usage is TRBV19 and J usage is TRBJ1-2, with D unresolved. V shed 3 bases and J shed 1 base, with 12 bases lying between them. Germline CDR1 is LNHDA and CDR2 is SQIVND (reference sequence). CDR3 size: 15 residues.

In nucleotides, the CDR3 is TGTGCCAGCAGCCAAGATTGGGGGACAGCCTATGGCTACACCTTC. Its translation: CASSQDWGTAYGYTF. The chain uses TRBV4-2 and TRBJ1-2; TRBD1 matches at 7 bases. V lost 0 bases to trimming and J lost 4 bases; unmatched junction nucleotides: 5. The CDR3 has 15 amino acids. Germline V gives CDR1 LGHNA, CDR2 YNFKEQ.

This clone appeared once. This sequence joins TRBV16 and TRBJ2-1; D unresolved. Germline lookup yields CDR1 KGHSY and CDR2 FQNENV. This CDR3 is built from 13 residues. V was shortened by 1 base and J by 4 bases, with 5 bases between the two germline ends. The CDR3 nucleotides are TGTGCCAGCAGCCAATGGCAATACAATGAGCAGTTCTTC. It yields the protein CASSQWQYNEQFF.

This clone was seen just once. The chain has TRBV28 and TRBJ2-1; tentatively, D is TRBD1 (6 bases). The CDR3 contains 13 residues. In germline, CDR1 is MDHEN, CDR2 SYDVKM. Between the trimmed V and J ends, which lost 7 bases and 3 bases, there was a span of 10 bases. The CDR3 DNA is TGTGCCAGCATTGGGGACAACTACAATGAGCAGTTCTTC. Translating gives CASIGDNYNEQFF.

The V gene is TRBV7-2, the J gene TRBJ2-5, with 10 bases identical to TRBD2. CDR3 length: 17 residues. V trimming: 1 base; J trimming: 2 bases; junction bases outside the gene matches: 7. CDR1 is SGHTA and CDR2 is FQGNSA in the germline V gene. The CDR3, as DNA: TGTGCCAGCAGCTTAGGCGAACCGGGACTAGCGCAAGAGACCCAGTACTTC. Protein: CASSLGEPGLAQETQYF.

As DNA, the CDR3 is TGTGCCAGCAGTTCGGGGACAGAACACAATGAGCAGTTCTTC. Translation: CASSSGTEHNEQFF. The rearrangement links TRBV6-6 to TRBJ2-1, with 7 positions matching TRBD1. CDR3 size: 14 residues. Germline-derived CDR1 and CDR2 are MNHNY and SVGAGI (reference sequence). Losses at the gene ends were 4 bases for V and 5 bases for J; bases not matched to a gene: 5.

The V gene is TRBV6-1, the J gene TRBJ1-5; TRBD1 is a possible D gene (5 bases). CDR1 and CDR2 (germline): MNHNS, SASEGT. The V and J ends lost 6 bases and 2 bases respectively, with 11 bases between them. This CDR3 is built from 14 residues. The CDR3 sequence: CASRAGEGNQPQHF. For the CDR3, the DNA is TGTGCCAGCAGAGCGGGGGAAGGCAATCAGCCCCAGCATTTT.

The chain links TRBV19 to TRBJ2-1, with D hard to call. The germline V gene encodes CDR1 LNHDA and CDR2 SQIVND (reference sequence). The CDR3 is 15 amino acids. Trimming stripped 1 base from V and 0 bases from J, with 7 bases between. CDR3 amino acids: CASSIADSSYNEQFF. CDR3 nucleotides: TGTGCCAGTAGTATAGCGGATTCCTCCTACAATGAGCAGTTCTTC. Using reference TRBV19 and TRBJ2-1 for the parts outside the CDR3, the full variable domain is DGGITQSPKYLFRKEGQNVTLSCEQNLNHDAMYWYRQDPGQGLRLIYYSQIVNDFQKGDIAEGYSVSREKKESFPLTVTSAQKNPTAFYLCASSIADSSYNEQFFGPGTRLTVL.

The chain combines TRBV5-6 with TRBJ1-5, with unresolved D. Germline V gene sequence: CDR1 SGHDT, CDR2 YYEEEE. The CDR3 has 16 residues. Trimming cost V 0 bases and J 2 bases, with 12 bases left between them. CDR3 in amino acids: CASSLGTGSGNQPQHF. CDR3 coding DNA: TGTGCCAGCAGCTTGGGTACGGGGTCGGGCAATCAGCCCCAGCATTTT.

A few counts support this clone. CDR3 loop: CASSEGLPPLHF. CDR3 sequence (DNA): TGTGCCAGCAGTGAGGGCCTACCACCCCTCCACTTT. The chain is built from TRBV6-1 and TRBJ1-6, with D uncertain. V was cut by 3 bases and J by 11 bases, with 8 bases left in between. Germline assignment: CDR1 MNHNS and CDR2 SASEGT. CDR3 length: 12 amino acids.

For the CDR3, the DNA is TGTGCCAGTAGCCGCAACGGGCCCTTAGATGGCTACACCTTC. Its protein is CASSRNGPLDGYTF. V and J are TRBV19 and TRBJ1-2; D gene uncertain. The CDR3 is made up of 14 amino acids. Germline V gene sequence: CDR1 LNHDA, CDR2 SQIVND (reference sequence). Trimming left V 6 bases short and J 6 bases short, with 17 bases between.

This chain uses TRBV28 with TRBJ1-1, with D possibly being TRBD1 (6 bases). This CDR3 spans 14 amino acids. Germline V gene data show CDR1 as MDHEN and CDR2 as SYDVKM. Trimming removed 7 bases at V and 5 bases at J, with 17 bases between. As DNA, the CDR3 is TGTGCCAGCAAGAAAGGGGGGTGGGGGACTGAAGCTTTCTTT. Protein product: CASKKGGWGTEAFF. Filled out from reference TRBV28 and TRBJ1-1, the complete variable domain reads DVKVTQSSRYLVKRTGEKVFLECVQDMDHENMFWYRQDPGLGLRLIYFSYDVKMKEKGDIPEGYSVSREKKERFSLILESASTNQTSMYLCASKKGGWGTEAFFGQGTRLTVV.

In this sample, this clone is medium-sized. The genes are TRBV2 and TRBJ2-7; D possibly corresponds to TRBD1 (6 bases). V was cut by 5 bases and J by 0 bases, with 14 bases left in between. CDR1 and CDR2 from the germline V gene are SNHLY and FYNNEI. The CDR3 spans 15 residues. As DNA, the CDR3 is TGTGCCAGCAGTTTTGGCCGGGACATCTCCTACGAGCAGTACTTC. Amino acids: CASSFGRDISYEQYF.

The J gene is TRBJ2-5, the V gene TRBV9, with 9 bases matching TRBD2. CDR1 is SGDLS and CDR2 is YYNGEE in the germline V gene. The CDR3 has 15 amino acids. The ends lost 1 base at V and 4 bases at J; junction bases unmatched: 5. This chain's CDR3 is CASSVSLAGGETQYF. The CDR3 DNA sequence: TGTGCCAGCAGCGTATCACTAGCGGGTGGAGAGACCCAGTACTTC. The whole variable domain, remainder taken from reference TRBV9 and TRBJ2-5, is DSGVTQTPKHLITATGQRVTLRCSPRSGDLSVYWYQQSLDQGLQFLIQYYNGEERAKGNILERFSAQQFPDLHSELNLSSLELGDSALYFCASSVSLAGGETQYFGPGTRLLVL.

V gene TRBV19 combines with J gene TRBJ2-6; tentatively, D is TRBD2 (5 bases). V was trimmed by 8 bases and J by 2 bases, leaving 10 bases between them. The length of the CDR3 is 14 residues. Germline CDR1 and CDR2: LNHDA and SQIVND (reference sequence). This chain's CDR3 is CASSAGAGANVLTF. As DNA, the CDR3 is TGTGCCAGTTCCGCCGGGGCTGGGGCCAACGTCCTGACTTTC. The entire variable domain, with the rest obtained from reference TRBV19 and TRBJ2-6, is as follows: DGGITQSPKYLFRKEGQNVTLSCEQNLNHDAMYWYRQDPGQGLRLIYYSQIVNDFQKGDIAEGYSVSREKKESFPLTVTSAQKNPTAFYLCASSAGAGANVLTFGAGSRLTVL.

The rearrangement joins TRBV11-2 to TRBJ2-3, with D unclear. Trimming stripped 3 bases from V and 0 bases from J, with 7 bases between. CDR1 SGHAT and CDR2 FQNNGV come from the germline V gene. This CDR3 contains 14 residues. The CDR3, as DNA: TGTGCCAGCAGCTTTTTAGGCAGCACAGATACGCAGTATTTT. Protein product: CASSFLGSTDTQYF.

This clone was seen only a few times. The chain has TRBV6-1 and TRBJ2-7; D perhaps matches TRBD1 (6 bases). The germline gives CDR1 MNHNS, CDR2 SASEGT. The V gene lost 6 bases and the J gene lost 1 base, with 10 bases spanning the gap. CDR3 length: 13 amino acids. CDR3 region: CASRETGSYEQYF. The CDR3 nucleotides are TGTGCCAGCAGGGAAACAGGGTCCTACGAGCAGTACTTC.

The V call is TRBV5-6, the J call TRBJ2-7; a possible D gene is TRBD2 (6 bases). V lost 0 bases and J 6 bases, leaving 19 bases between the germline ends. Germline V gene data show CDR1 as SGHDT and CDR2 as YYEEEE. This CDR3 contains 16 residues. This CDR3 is CASSLETGLQSGEQYF. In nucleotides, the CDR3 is TGTGCCAGCAGCTTGGAAACGGGACTCCAGTCCGGCGAGCAGTACTTC.

The CDR3 is CASSLEGYPSEQYF. The DNA for the CDR3 is TGTGCCAGCAGCTTAGAGGGCTACCCAAGCGAGCAGTACTTC. The chain combines TRBV7-9 with TRBJ2-7; D is unresolved. CDR1 SEHNR and CDR2 FQNEAQ come from the germline V gene (reference sequence). This CDR3 has 14 amino acids. Trimming removed 1 base from V and 6 bases from J, with 13 bases in between.

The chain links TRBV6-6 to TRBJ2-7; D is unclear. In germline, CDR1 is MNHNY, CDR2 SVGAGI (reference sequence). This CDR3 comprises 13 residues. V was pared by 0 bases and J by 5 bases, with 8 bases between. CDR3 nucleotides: TGTGCCAGCAGTTACTCCGCAGGCCACGAGCAGTACTTC. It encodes CASSYSAGHEQYF.

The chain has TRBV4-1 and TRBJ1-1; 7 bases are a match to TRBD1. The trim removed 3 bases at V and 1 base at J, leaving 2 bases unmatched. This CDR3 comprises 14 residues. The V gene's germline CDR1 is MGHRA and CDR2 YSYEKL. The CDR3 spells CASSHRTGNTEAFF. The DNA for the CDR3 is TGCGCCAGCAGCCATAGGACAGGGAACACTGAAGCTTTCTTT.